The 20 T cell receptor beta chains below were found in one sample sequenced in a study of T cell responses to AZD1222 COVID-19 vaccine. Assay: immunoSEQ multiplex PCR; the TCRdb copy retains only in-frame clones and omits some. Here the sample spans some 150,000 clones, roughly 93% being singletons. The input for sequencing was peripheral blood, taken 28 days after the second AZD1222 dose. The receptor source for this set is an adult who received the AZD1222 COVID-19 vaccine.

Here the CDR3 DNA reads TGTGCCAGCAGTGATGGGGACAGGGGGCCGAATAACTCTGGAAACACCATATATTTT. It codes for CASSDGDRGPNNSGNTIYF. The chain employs TRBV6-4 and TRBJ1-3; 12 positions match TRBD1. The CDR3 contains 19 residues. CDR1 and CDR2 (germline): MRHNA, SNTAGT. V lost 3 bases, J lost 0 bases, and 9 bases stayed unmatched.

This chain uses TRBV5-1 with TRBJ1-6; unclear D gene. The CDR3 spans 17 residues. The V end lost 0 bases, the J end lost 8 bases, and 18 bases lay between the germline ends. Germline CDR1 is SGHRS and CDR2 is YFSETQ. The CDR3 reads CASSLARAGADDSPLHF. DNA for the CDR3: TGCGCCAGCAGCTTGGCGCGCGCGGGCGCGGACGATTCACCCCTCCACTTT.

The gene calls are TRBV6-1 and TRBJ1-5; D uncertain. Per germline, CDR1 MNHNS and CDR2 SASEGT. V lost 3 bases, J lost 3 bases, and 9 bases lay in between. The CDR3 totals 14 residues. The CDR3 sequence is CASSENHYNQPQHF. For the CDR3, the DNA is TGTGCCAGCAGTGAGAATCATTACAATCAGCCCCAGCATTTT.

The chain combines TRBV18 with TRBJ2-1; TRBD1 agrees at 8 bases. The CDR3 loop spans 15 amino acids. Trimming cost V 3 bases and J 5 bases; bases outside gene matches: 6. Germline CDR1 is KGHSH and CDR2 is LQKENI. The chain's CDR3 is CASSPRTGRDNEQFF. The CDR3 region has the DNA TGTGCCAGCTCACCTCGGACAGGGCGGGACAATGAGCAGTTCTTC.

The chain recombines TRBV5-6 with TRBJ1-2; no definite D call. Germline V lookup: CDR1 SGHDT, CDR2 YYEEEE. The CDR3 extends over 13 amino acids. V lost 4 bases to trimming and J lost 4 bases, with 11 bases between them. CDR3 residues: CASSPPGTYGYTF. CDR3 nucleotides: TGTGCCAGCAGCCCTCCGGGTACCTATGGCTACACCTTC. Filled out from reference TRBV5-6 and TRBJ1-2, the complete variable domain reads DAGVTQSPTHLIKTRGQQVTLRCSPKSGHDTVSWYQQALGQGPQFIFQYYEEEERQRGNFPDRFSGHQFPNYSSELNVNALLLGDSALYLCASSPPGTYGYTFGSGTRLTVV.

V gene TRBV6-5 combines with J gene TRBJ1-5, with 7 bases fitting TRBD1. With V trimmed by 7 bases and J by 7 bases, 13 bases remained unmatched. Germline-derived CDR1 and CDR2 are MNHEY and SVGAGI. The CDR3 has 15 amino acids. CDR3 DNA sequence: TGTGCCAGCACGTTAAGACAGGGTAGGGGCCAGCCCCAGCATTTT. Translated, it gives CASTLRQGRGQPQHF.

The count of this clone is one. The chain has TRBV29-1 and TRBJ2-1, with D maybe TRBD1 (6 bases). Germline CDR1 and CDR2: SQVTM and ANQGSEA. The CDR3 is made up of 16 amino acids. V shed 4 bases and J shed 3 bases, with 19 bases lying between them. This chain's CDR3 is CSVGASPSGVYNEQFF. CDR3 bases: TGCAGCGTTGGAGCTTCCCCCTCAGGGGTCTACAATGAGCAGTTCTTC.

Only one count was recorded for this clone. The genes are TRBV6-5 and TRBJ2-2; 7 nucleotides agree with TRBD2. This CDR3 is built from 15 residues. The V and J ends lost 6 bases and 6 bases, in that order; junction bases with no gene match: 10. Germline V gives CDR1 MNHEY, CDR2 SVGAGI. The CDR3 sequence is CASSSGGSIPGELFF. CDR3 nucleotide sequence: TGTGCCAGCAGCTCGGGCGGGAGTATCCCCGGGGAGCTGTTTTTT.

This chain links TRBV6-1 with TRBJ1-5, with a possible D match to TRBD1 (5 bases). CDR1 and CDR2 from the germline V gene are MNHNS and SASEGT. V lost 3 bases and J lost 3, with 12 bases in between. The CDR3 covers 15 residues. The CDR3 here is CASSDNQGVNQPQHF. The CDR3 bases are TGTGCCAGCAGTGACAATCAGGGAGTCAATCAGCCCCAGCATTTT.

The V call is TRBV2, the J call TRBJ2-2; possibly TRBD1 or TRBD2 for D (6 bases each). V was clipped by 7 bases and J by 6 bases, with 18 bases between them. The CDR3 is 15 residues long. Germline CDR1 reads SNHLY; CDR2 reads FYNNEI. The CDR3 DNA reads TGTGCCAGCATTAGGGGGGATTCTTGGGCCGGGGAGCTGTTTTTT. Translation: CASIRGDSWAGELFF.

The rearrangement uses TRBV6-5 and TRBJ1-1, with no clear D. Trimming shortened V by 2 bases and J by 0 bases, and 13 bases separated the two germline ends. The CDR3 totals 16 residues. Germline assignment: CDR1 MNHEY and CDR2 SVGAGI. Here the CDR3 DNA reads TGTGCCAGCAGTTACCGGCAGGTCCGCATGAACACTGAAGCTTTCTTT. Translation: CASSYRQVRMNTEAFF.

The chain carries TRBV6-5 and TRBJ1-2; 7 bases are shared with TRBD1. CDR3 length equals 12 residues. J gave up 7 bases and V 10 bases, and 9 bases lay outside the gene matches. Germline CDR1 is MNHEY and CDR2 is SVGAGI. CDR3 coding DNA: TGTGCCACCAAGGGGGCGGTAGTTGGCTACACCTTC. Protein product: CATKGAVVGYTF.

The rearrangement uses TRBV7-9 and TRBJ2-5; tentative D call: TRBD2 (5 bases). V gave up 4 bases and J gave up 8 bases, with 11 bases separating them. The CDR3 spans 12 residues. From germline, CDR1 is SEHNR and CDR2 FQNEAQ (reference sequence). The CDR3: CASSSAPGTQYF. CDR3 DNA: TGTGCCAGCAGCTCGGCCCCGGGAACCCAGTACTTC.

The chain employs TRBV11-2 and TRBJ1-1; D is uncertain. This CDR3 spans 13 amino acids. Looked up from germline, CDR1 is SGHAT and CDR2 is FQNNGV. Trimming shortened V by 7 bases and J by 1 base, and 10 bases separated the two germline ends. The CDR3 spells CASTQAGNTEAFF. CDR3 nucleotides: TGTGCCAGCACCCAGGCAGGGAACACTGAAGCTTTCTTT.

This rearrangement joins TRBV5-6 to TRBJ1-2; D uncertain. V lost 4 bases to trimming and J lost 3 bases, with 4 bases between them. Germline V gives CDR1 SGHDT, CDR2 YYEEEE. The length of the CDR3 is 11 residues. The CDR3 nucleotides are TGTGCCAGCAGCGCTTACTATGGCTACACCTTC. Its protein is CASSAYYGYTF. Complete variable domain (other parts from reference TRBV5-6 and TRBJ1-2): DAGVTQSPTHLIKTRGQQVTLRCSPKSGHDTVSWYQQALGQGPQFIFQYYEEEERQRGNFPDRFSGHQFPNYSSELNVNALLLGDSALYLCASSAYYGYTFGSGTRLTVV.

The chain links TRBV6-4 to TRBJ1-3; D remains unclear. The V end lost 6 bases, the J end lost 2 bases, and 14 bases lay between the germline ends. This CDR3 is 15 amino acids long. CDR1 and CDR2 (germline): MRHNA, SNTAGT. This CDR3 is CASRLHGSPGNTIYF. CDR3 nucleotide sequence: TGTGCCAGCAGGCTGCACGGGTCACCTGGAAACACCATATATTTT.

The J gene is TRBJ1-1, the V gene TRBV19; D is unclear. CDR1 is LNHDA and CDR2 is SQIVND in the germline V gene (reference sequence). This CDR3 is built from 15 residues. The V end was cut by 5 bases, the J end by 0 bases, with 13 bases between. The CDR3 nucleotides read TGTGCCAGTAGTTCTCCCCCTGGGATGAACACTGAAGCTTTCTTT. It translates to CASSSPPGMNTEAFF.

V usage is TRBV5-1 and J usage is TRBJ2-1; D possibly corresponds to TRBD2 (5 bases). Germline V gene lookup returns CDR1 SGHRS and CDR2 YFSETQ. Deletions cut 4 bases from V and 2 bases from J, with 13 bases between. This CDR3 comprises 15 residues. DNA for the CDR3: TGCGCCAGCAGCGTACAATCCGGGGCCTACAATGAGCAGTTCTTC. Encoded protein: CASSVQSGAYNEQFF.

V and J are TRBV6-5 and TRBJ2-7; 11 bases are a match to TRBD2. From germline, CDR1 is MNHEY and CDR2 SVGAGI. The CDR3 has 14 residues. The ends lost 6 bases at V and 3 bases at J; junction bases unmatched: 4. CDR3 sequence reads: CASSTGTSGYEQYF. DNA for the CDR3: TGTGCCAGCAGCACCGGGACTAGCGGCTACGAGCAGTACTTC.

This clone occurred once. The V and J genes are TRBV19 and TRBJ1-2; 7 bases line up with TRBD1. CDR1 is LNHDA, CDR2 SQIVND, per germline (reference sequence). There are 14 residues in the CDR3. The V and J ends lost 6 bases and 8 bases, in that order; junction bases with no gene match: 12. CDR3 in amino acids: CASRRPGGGGGYTF. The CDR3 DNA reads TGTGCCAGTAGAAGGCCAGGGGGAGGAGGCGGCTACACCTTC.